Given below is one T cell receptor beta chain in context. It lacks a known antigen. No much larger clone is present one base from it, and per-base qualities are unavailable. From the cysteine through the phenylalanine, the CDR3 covers 14 amino acids. The only DNA kept is the CDR3, 42 bases in frame from the first base. After removal of 4 bases from V and 8 bases from J, the junction retains 8 bases not matched to a gene. CDR1 SGDLS and CDR2 YYNGEE are derived from the germline V gene. Read against the paper, the sample's treatment or condition label means: roughly 19 received Ad26.COV2.S at low or high dose, single or two shots; 5 received placebo; per-sample allocation not given. For vaccine and placebo recipients, repertoires were sequenced using samples collected on day 63 after the first injection. Between 29 July and 7 August 2020, Cohort 1b enrolled about 27 adults aged 18-55 years at one site in Boston, USA. As a vaccine, Ad26.COV2.S was a replication-incompetent adenovirus type 26 vector that expressed a prefusion-stabilized SARS-CoV-2 spike protein derived from the original Wuhan strain.

This sample was included in a study of Ad26.COV2.S vaccination and SARS-CoV-2 variants (dated by TCRdb to the early 2020s). Concerning the study at large: Vaccine-arm donors were drawn from COV1001, a multicentre, randomized, double-blind, placebo-controlled phase I-IIa trial of Ad26.COV2.S in healthy adults. Blinding of investigators to trial group allocation was maintained during experiments and outcome assessment. Participants in the trial were split at random into five groups of five each, receiving low-dose or high-dose Ad26.COV2.S once or twice, or else placebo on both occasions. TCRbeta repertoire sequencing served as the tool for gauging how specific and how broad the SARS-CoV-2-reactive T cell receptors were following Ad26.COV2.S vaccination. The TCR-sequenced set comprised around 30 samples: approximately 20 Ad26.COV2.S vaccine recipients, 5 placebo recipients and 8 SARS-CoV-2 convalescent individuals. Ad26.COV2.S was given intramuscularly at 5x10^10 or 1x10^11 viral particles, as a single shot or as two shots 56 days apart.

TCRbeta CDR3 regions were sequenced with the immunoSEQ Assay. After extraction, genomic DNA underwent amplification by bias-controlled multiplex PCR, followed by high-throughput sequencing. Turning to the authors' computational methods: To quantify the absolute abundance of every unique TCRbeta CDR3 region, sequences were collapsed and filtered. T cell fraction was estimated by normalization of TCRbeta template counts to usable DNA, with usable DNA being measured through amplification of reference genes present in all nucleated cells. Repertoire TCRs were annotated as SARS-CoV-2-specific by exact matching of V gene, CDR3 amino acid sequence and J gene to a known reactive TCR set. The reference SARS-CoV-2 TCR set was derived from MIRA and filtered for enrichment in COVID-19-positive ImmuneCODE repertoires, a step that removed public or cross-reactive TCRs. Using the MIRA antigens, annotated TCRs were further analysed by specific ORF or by position within an ORF. Breadth was defined as annotated unique rearrangements over total unique productive rearrangements; depth was the summed frequency of those rearrangements. TCR breadth was compared between groups using two-sided Wilcoxon rank-sum tests. TCRdb's version of the immuneACCESS table is confined to in-frame rearrangements and falls short of the full clone set. An unresolved V gene accounts for under half of the shortfall where checked; the remainder is of unknown origin. Clone size and the V and J calls come from that table; the DNA yielded D and trimming. This sample gives around 250,000 clones in total; roughly 89% of them show up just once. 2.9% of the sample is taken by the ten largest.

The paper's findings and limits, for the study overall: Comparing responses between vaccine doses or regimens was not something the study was powered to do. Vaccine and placebo recipients had comparable non-spike TCR breadth, which fits with the vaccine containing only spike. After vaccination, spike-specific CD8+ and CD4+ T cell responses were reported to show substantial breadth. Higher spike-specific TCR breadth was observed in Ad26.COV2.S recipients than in placebo recipients (P = 0.0014). According to the authors, total T cell responses may have been underestimated by the TCR breadth and depth analyses.

Sample: peripheral blood, taken in a trial of Ad26.COV2.S vaccine versus placebo. The rearranged chain carries TRBV9 and TRBJ2-1; 8 nucleotides in the junction match TRBD2. This clonotype was sampled from a person aged 18-65 years who received the Ad26.COV2.S COVID-19 vaccine or a placebo. The nucleotides read TGTGCCAGCAGCCCGGGGGGGAGGGACCATGAGCAGTTCTTC. This is translated as CASSPGGRDHEQFF.